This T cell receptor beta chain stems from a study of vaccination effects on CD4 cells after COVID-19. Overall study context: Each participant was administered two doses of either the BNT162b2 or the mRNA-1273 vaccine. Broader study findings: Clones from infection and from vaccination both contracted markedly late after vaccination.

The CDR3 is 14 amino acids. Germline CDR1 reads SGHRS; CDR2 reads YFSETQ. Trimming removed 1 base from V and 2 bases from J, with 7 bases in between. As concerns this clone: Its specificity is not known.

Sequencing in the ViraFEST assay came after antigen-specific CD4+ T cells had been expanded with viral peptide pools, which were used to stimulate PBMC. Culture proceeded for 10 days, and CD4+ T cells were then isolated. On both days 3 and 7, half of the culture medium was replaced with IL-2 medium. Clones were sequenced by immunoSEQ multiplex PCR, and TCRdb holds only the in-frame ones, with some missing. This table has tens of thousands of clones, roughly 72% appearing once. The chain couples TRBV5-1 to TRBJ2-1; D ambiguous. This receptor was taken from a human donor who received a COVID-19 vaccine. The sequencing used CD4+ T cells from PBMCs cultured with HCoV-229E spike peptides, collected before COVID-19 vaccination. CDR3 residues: CASSLTVPYNEQFF. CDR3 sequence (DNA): TGCGCCAGCAGCTTGACGGTCCCCTACAATGAGCAGTTCTTC.